This TCR beta chain was identified in a study of metastatic and nonmetastatic thyroid tumors. Study-wide background: Repertoires from blood and tumor or nodule tissue of malignant and benign thyroid patients were compared.

MiXCR re-clonotyped the PCR reads for TCRdb. The table lists over 30,000 clones, 15% of them singletons, with approximately 18% in the top ten. This clone was counted a few times. No patient had received any treatment before thyroid surgery. CDR1 and CDR2 (germline): SNHLY, FYNNEI. The CDR3 has 11 residues. The V end lost 5 bases, the J end lost 4 bases, and 2 bases lay between the germline ends. The J gene is TRBJ2-2, the V gene TRBV2; D is unclear. The receptor comes from a male donor with papillary thyroid cancer or a benign thyroid nodule (not recorded which). Some clones in this sample may be carry-over from other donors' samples. Sequencing was carried out using blood. The chain's CDR3 is CASSTTGELFF. In DNA form, the CDR3 reads TGTGCCAGCAGTACCACCGGGGAGCTGTTTTTT.